The 5 T cell receptor beta chains below come from one sample, sequenced in a study of blood T cells in healthy people across ages. With a J-beta primer mix and a sample-barcoded 5' primer, a second PCR ran 7 to 11 cycles. TCRdb recomputed calls from the 5' RACE reads with MiXCR, one row per CDR3 protein. In the table there are approximately 760,000 distinct CDR3 sequences, 25% of which are singletons. The sample was also reused in another study, on T cells of mothers and their children.

The sample consisted of blood. Receptors were obtained from a boy aged 5 to 17 in good health.

The sample holds a few counts of this clonotype. The V and J genes are TRBV11-2 and TRBJ2-7; 10 bases are shared with TRBD2. The CDR3 runs 15 residues. Germline lookup yields CDR1 SGHAT and CDR2 FQNNGV. The J segment lost 3 bases and the V segment lost 6 bases, leaving 8 bases of the junction unmatched. The CDR3 DNA sequence: TGTGCCAGCAGGCTAACTAGCGGGAACGTCTACGAGCAGTACTTC. This sequence encodes CASRLTSGNVYEQYF.

The gene calls are TRBV18 and TRBJ2-1; tentatively, D is TRBD2 (6 bases). The closer fit of TRBJ2-7 to the DNA end suggests the J call may be wrong. Germline V gene lookup returns CDR1 KGHSH and CDR2 LQKENI. This CDR3 has 13 amino acids. DNA of the CDR3: TGTGCCAGCTCACCAGGACTAATCTACGAGCAGTACTTC. This translates into CASSPGLIYEQYF.

V usage is TRBV12-5 and J usage is TRBJ2-7, with unresolved D. Germline loops: CDR1 LGHNT, CDR2 FRNRAP. Trimming left V 1 base short and J 6 bases short, with 13 bases between. CDR3 length: 14 amino acids. The CDR3 coding sequence is TGTGCTAGTGGTTTGGAAAATATTTACTCCGAGCAGTACTTC. Translated: CASGLENIYSEQYF.

The chain carries TRBV3-1 and TRBJ2-7; D possibly matches TRBD1 or TRBD2 (5 bases each). Germline CDR1 reads LGHDT; CDR2 reads YNNKEL (reference sequence). The CDR3 runs 15 residues. V lost 4 bases and J lost 2, with 15 bases in between. The CDR3, as DNA: TGTGCCAGCAGCCTCTCCGGGACGGAAACCTACGAGCAGTACTTC. Amino acid sequence: CASSLSGTETYEQYF.

This clonotype was observed a few times. The gene calls are TRBV2 and TRBJ1-2, with 9 positions matching TRBD1. The CDR3 has 14 amino acids. The ends lost 4 bases at V and 5 bases at J; junction bases unmatched: 5. CDR1 is SNHLY and CDR2 is FYNNEI in the germline V gene. CDR3 amino acids: CASSADRGSYGYTF. DNA for the CDR3: TGTGCCAGCAGTGCTGACAGGGGGTCGTATGGCTACACCTTC.